The T cell receptor (beta chain) under discussion was sequenced for a study of chemoradiotherapy in HPV16-positive cancers. Study-wide context: A couple of HPV16-positive patients' cells yielded candidate HPV-specific clones and common motifs.

The protocol was immunoSEQ multiplex PCR, while the TCRdb copy is restricted to in-frame clones and leaves out a portion. The data show about 5,300 clones, with approximately 90% seen just once and 1.9% held by the top ten. On this clone itself: Its antigen is not known.

Repertoires were sampled repeatedly during chemoradiotherapy. General study points: For HPV16-positive patients, expanding HPV-responsive T cells associated with longer recurrence-free survival. The functional HPV-specific definition rests on just two HPV16-positive patients.

Specimen: blood, collected from a patient who underwent chemoradiotherapy. This receptor was taken from a human donor with HPV-associated anogenital cancer.

The CDR3 nucleotides are TGTGCCAGCAGCCCACTCTATGGCGGATCCTACGAGCAGTACTTC. It translates to CASSPLYGGSYEQYF. V and J are TRBV7-8 and TRBJ2-7, with unresolved D. This CDR3 has 15 amino acids. Germline V gene lookup returns CDR1 SGHVS and CDR2 FQNEAQ. V was cut by 5 bases and J by 1 base, with 15 bases left in between.